This TCR beta chain was found in a study of cytomegalovirus exposure and HLA in healthy donors. Study as a whole: Clustering assigned 70% to 85% of the roughly 430 genotyped donors to the Caucasian-associated ancestry cluster.

13 Jbeta primers and 60 Vbeta primers were used for the PCR. Generated by immunoSEQ multiplex PCR, the TCRdb table keeps only in-frame clones and is missing some. This sample carries about 130,000 clones, under 85% of them seen once, and the ten largest clones take about 13%. Study results and limitations: Cytomegalovirus status was reportedly diagnosed by the classifier with high specificity and sensitivity.

The V and J ends lost 3 bases and 5 bases respectively, with 8 bases between them. CDR1 and CDR2 (germline): KGHSH, LQKENI. The CDR3 extends over 13 amino acids. A word on this clone: As yet, its antigen is unknown.

The rearrangement uses TRBV18 and TRBJ2-1; D ambiguous. Sequenced: PBMCs. The TCR was taken from a woman aged 40 to 50 in good health and CMV-seropositive. CDR3 DNA sequence: TGTGCCAGCTCACCGGGCACCCACAATGAGCAGTTCTTC. Amino acids: CASSPGTHNEQFF.